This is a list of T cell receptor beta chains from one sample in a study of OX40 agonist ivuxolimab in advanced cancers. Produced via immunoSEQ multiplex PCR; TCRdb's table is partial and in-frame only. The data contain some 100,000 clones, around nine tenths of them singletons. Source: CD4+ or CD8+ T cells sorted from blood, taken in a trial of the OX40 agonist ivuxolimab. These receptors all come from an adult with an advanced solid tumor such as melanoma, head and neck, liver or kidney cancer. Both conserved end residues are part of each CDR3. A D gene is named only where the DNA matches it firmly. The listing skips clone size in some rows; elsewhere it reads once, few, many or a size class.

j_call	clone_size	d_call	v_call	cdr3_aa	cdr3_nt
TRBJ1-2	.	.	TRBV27	CASRALGAGGNYGYTF	TGTGCCAGCAGAGCATTAGGGGCAGGCGGAAACTATGGCTACACCTTC
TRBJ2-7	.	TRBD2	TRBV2	CASRLRDSGIGGYEQYF	TGTGCCAGCAGACTTCGGGATAGCGGGATTGGTGGGTACGAGCAGTACTTC
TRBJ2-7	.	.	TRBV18	CASSQTYEQYF	TGTGCCAGCTCCCAGACCTACGAGCAGTACTTC
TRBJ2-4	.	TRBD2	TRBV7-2	CASSPSTSGSKNIQYF	TGTGCCAGCAGCCCAAGTACTAGCGGGAGTAAAAACATTCAGTACTTC
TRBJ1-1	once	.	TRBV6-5	CASSYLGGGGTEAFF	TGTGCCAGCAGTTACCTTGGGGGCGGAGGCACTGAAGCTTTCTTT
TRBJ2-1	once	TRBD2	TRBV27	CASSYRLAPEQFF	TGTGCCAGCAGTTACCGACTAGCTCCTGAGCAGTTCTTC
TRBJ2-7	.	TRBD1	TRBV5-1	CASSLGQGYSYEQYF	TGCGCCAGCAGCTTGGGACAGGGCTACTCCTACGAGCAGTACTTC
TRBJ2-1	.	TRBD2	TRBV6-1	CASSEFTSGSSYNEQFF	TGTGCCAGCAGTGAATTTACTAGCGGGAGCTCCTACAATGAGCAGTTCTTC
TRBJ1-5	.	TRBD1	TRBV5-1	CASRPRTGEGQPQHF	TGCGCCAGCCGCCCCCGGACAGGTGAAGGTCAGCCCCAGCATTTT
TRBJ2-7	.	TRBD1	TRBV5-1	CVPLTGPTYEQYF	TGCGTCCCTCTGACAGGGCCTACCTACGAGCAGTACTTC
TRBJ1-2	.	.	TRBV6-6	CACSDGGGASHGYTF	TGTGCCTGCAGTGACGGGGGGGGCGCGAGTCATGGCTACACCTTC
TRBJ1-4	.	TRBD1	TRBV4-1	CASSLGGTGPNEKLFF	TGCGCCAGCAGCCTAGGTGGGACAGGCCCTAATGAAAAACTGTTTTTT
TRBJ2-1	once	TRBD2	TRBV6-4	CASSVLAGVTYNEQFF	TGTGCCAGCAGTGTACTAGCGGGAGTTACCTACAATGAGCAGTTCTTC
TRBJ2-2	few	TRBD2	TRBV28	CASSPTRRLAGPTGELFF	TGTGCCAGCAGCCCCACCCGCCGACTAGCGGGACCCACCGGGGAGCTGTTTTTT
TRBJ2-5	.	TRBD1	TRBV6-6	CASNKQGMGTQETQYF	TGTGCCAGCAATAAACAGGGGATGGGGACGCAAGAGACCCAGTACTTC
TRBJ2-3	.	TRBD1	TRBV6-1	CASSHGTGGLDTQYF	TGTGCCAGCAGTCACGGGACAGGGGGCTTAGATACGCAGTATTTT
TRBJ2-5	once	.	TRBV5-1	CASSRLRRGGQETQYF	TGCGCCAGCAGCCGCTTACGGAGAGGGGGCCAAGAGACCCAGTACTTC
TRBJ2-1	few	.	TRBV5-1	CASSGGINEQFF	TGCGCCAGCAGCGGCGGTATAAATGAGCAGTTCTTC
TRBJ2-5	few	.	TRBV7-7	CASSIGLGRYQETQYF	TGTGCCAGCAGCATAGGTCTGGGACGGTATCAAGAGACCCAGTACTTC
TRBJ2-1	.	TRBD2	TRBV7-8	CASTNRTSPWGNEQFF	TGTGCCAGCACAAACCGGACTAGCCCATGGGGCAATGAGCAGTTCTTC
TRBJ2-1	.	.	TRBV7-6	CASSLGRVRSYNEQFF	TGTGCCAGCAGCTTAGGGAGGGTAAGGTCCTACAATGAGCAGTTCTTC
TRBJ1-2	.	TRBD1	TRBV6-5	CASNQRSTGDGGYTF	TGTGCCAGCAACCAGCGGTCGACAGGGGACGGCGGCTACACCTTC
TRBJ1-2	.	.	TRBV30	CAWSLTTRGFGYTF	TGTGCCTGGAGTCTAACTACTCGGGGCTTTGGCTACACCTTC
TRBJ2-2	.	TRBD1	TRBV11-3	CASSSGQGSTGELFF	TGTGCCAGCAGCTCGGGACAGGGAAGCACCGGGGAGCTGTTTTTT
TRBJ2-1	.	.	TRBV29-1	CSVSESNEQFF	TGCAGCGTTAGTGAGTCCAATGAGCAGTTCTTC
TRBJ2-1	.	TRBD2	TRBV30	CAWSPEGLADSYNEQFF	TGTGCCTGGAGCCCAGAGGGACTAGCGGATTCCTACAATGAGCAGTTCTTC
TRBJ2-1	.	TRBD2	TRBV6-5	CASQAGGYSEQFF	TGTGCCAGTCAAGCGGGAGGTTATAGTGAGCAGTTCTTC
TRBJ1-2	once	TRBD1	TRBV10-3	CAISRPGGAGYTF	TGTGCCATCAGCCGACCAGGGGGCGCTGGCTACACCTTC
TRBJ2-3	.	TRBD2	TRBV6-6	CASSTSGGWADTQYF	TGTGCCAGCAGTACTAGCGGGGGGTGGGCAGATACGCAGTATTTT
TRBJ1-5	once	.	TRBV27	CASSLFFKSVGQPQHF	TGTGCCAGCAGTTTATTTTTCAAGTCAGTAGGTCAGCCCCAGCATTTT
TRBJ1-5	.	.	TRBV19	CASQAGQGNQPQHF	TGTGCCAGCCAGGCGGGCCAGGGAAATCAGCCCCAGCATTTT
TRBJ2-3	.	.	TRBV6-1	CASSDYGQITDTQYF	TGTGCCAGCAGTGATTACGGACAAATAACAGATACGCAGTATTTT
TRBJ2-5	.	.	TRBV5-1	CASSSGDRSEYF	TGCGCCAGCAGCTCAGGGGACCGGTCAGAGTACTTC
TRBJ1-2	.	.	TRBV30	CAWSRRRSGYGYTF	TGTGCCTGGAGTCGGCGGCGGAGTGGCTATGGCTACACCTTC
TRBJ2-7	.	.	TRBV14	CASRPQGGNFYEQYF	TGTGCCAGCAGGCCTCAGGGGGGGAATTTCTACGAGCAGTACTTC
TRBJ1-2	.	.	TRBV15	CATSRDLRAEDGYTF	TGTGCCACCAGCAGAGATCTCAGGGCAGAGGATGGCTACACCTTC
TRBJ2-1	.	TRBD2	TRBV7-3	CASSPPPGTSGGATNEQFF	TGTGCCAGCAGCCCTCCTCCCGGGACTAGCGGGGGGGCTACCAATGAGCAGTTCTTC